This T cell receptor beta chain was found in a study of cytomegalovirus exposure and HLA in healthy donors. Study-wide findings and caveats: Previously analyzed data showed that most TCR beta V segments were productive at a frequency of about 90% or about 30%. Cytomegalovirus association was assigned to over 150 TCR beta chains. Information on immune exposure was restricted to one variable (CMV serostatus). Testing in vitro showed a few CMV-associated chains specific for CMV antigens.

The PCR used 60 Vbeta and 13 Jbeta primers. The data were produced by immunoSEQ multiplex PCR, yet TCRdb's version contains in-frame clones alone and is incomplete. The table lists about 130,000 clones, more than 80% of them singletons. A note on this clone: Antigen: not known.

The CDR3 spans 14 residues. Trimming shortened V by 5 bases and J by 0 bases, and 11 bases separated the two germline ends. CDR1 is SEHNR and CDR2 is FQNEAQ in the germline V gene (reference sequence). Sample: PBMCs. This clonotype originated in a man aged 40-49 years in good health and CMV-seronegative. The V gene is TRBV7-9, the J gene TRBJ2-7; weak D call: TRBD1 (6 bases). CDR3: CASSRTVSSYEQYF. The CDR3 bases are TGTGCCAGCAGCCGGACAGTAAGCTCCTACGAGCAGTACTTC. Together with reference TRBV7-9 and TRBJ2-7, the CDR3 gives the full variable domain: DTGVSQNPRHKITKRGQNVTFRCDPISEHNRLYWYRQTLGQGPEFLTYFQNEAQLEKSRLLSDRFSAERPKGSFSTLEIQRTEQGDSAMYLCASSRTVSSYEQYFGPGTRLTVT.